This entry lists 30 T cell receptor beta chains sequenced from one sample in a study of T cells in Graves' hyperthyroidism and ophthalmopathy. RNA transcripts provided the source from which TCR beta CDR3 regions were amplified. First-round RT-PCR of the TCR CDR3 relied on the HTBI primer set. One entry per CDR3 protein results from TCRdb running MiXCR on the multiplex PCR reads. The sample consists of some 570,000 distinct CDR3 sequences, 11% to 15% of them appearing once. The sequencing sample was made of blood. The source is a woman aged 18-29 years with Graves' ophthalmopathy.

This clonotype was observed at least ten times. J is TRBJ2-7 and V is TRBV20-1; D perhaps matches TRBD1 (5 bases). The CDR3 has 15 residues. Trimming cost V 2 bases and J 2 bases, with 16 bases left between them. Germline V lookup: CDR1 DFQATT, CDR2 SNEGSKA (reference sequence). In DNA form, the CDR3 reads TGCAGTGCTAGACCCCAACAGACAGCAGCCTACGAGCAGTACTTC. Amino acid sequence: CSARPQQTAAYEQYF.

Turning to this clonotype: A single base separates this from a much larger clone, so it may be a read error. CDR3 protein: CASSLLRSHEQYF. The CDR3, as DNA: TGTGCCAGCAGCTTGTTGAGGTCCCACGAGCAGTACTTC. This chain connects TRBV7-9 to TRBJ2-7; unclear D gene. This CDR3 is built from 13 residues. Germline-derived CDR1 and CDR2 are SEHNR and FQNEAQ (reference sequence). Trimming took 3 bases from V and 5 from J, leaving 11 bases between them.

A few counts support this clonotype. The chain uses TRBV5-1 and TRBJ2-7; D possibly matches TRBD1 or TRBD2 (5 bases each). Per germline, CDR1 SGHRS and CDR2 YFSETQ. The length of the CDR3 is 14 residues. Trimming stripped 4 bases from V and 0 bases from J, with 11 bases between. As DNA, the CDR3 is TGCGCCAGCAGCCCAGAGGGGAGCTCCTACGAGCAGTACTTC. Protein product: CASSPEGSSYEQYF. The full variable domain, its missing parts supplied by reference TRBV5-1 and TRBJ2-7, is KAGVTQTPRYLIKTRGQQVTLSCSPISGHRSVSWYQQTPGQGLQFLFEYFSETQRNKGNFPGRFSGRQFSNSRSEMNVSTLELGDSALYLCASSPEGSSYEQYFGPGTRLTVT.

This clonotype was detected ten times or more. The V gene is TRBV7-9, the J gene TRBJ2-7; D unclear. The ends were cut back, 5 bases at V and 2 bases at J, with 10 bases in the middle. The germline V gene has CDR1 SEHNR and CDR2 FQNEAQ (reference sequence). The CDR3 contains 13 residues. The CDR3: CASSPTSTYEQYF. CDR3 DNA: TGTGCCAGCAGCCCGACGTCCACCTACGAGCAGTACTTC.

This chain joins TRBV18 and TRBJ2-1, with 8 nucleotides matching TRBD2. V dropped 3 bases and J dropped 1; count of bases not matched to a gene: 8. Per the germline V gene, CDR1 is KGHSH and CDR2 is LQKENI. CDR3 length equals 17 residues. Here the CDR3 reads CASSPGGGGLSYNEQFF. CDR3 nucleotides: TGTGCCAGCTCACCCGGGGGCGGGGGGCTATCCTACAATGAGCAGTTCTTC.

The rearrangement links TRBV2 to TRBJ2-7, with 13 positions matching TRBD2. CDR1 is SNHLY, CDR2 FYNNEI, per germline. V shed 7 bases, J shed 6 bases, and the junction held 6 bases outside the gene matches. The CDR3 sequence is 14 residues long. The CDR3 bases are TGTGCCAGCAACCCGGGACTAGCGGGATTCGAGCAGTACTTC. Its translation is CASNPGLAGFEQYF.

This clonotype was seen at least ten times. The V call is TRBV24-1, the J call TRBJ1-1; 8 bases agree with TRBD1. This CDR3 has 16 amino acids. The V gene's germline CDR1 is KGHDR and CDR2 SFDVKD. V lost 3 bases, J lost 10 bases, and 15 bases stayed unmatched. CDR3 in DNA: TGTGCCACCAGTGATCTTCTGGACAGGGCCGGTCGGGGAGCTTTCTTT. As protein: CATSDLLDRAGRGAFF.

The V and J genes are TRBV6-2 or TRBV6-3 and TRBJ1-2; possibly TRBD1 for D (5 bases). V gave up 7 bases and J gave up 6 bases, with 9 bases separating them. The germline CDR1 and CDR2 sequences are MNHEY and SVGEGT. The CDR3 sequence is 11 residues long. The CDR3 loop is CASILRDGYTF. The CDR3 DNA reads TGTGCCAGCATTCTCAGGGATGGCTACACCTTC.

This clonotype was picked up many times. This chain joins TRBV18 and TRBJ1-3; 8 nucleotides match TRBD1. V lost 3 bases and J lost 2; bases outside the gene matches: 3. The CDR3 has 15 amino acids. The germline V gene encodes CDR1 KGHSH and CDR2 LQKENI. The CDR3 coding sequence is TGTGCCAGCTCACCGCAGGACAGGGCTGGAAACACCATATATTTT. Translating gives CASSPQDRAGNTIYF.

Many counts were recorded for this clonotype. CDR3 DNA: TGCAGCTCCTCAGTGGTAGCGGGAGAATCAGATACGCAGTATTTT. Translation gives CSSSVVAGESDTQYF. The chain links TRBV29-1 to TRBJ2-3, with 9 positions matching TRBD2. The junction had 13 bases not matched to a gene; V was cut back by 8 bases and J by 4 bases. This CDR3 spans 15 amino acids. Germline V gene sequence: CDR1 SQVTM, CDR2 ANQGSEA.

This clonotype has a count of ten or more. CDR3 region: CASSSGSRYGYTF. The CDR3 DNA reads as TGTGCCAGCAGTTCGGGTTCTCGTTATGGCTACACCTTC. The chain couples TRBV27 to TRBJ1-2; no clear D gene. The length of the CDR3 is 13 residues. V was shortened by 4 bases and J by 5 bases, with 11 bases between the two germline ends. Germline V gene data show CDR1 as MNHEY and CDR2 as SMNVEV (reference sequence).

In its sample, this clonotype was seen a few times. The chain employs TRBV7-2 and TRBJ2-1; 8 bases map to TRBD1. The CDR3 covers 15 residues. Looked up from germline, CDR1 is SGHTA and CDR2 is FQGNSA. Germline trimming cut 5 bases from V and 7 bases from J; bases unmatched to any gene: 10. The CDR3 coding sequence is TGTGCCAGCAGCGGTCGGACAGGGTCAGTGAATGAGCAGTTCTTC. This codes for CASSGRTGSVNEQFF. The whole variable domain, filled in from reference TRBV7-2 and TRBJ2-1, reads GAGVSQSPSNKVTEKGKDVELRCDPISGHTALYWYRQSLGQGLEFLIYFQGNSAPDKSGLPSDRFSAERTGGSVSTLTIQRTQQEDSAVYLCASSGRTGSVNEQFFGPGTRLTVL.

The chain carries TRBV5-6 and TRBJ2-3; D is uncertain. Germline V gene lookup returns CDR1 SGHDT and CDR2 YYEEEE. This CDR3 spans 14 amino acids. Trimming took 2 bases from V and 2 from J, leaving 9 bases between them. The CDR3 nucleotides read TGTGCCAGCAGCTTAAACCTACTCACAGATACGCAGTATTTT. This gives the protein CASSLNLLTDTQYF.

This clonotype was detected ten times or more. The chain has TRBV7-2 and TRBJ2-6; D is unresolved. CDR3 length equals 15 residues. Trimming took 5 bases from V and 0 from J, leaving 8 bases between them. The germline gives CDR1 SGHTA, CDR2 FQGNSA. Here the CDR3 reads CASSVRSSGANVLTF. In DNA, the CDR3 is TGTGCCAGCAGCGTTAGATCCTCTGGGGCCAACGTCCTGACTTTC.

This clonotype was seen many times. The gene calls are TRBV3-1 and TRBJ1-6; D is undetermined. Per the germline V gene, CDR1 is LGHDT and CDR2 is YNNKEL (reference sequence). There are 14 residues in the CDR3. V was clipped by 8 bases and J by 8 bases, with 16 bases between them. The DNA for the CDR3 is TGTGCCAGCGGTCATAACCTTAGGGATTCACCCCTCCACTTT. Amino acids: CASGHNLRDSPLHF.

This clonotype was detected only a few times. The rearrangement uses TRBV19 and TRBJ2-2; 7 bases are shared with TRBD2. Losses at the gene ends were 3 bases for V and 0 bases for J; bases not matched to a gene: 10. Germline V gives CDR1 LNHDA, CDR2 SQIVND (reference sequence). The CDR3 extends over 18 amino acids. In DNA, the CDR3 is TGTGCCAGTAGTATGGGGGGGTGGCTAGCGCCGAACACCGGGGAGCTGTTTTTT. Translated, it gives CASSMGGWLAPNTGELFF. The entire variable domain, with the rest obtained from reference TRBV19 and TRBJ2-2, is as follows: DGGITQSPKYLFRKEGQNVTLSCEQNLNHDAMYWYRQDPGQGLRLIYYSQIVNDFQKGDIAEGYSVSREKKESFPLTVTSAQKNPTAFYLCASSMGGWLAPNTGELFFGEGSRLTVL.

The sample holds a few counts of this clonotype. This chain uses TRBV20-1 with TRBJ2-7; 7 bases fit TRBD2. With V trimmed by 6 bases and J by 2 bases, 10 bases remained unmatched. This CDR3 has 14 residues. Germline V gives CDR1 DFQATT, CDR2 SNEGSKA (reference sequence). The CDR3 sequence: CSAGAGHGPYEQYF. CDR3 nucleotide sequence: TGCAGTGCCGGAGCGGGGCACGGCCCCTACGAGCAGTACTTC.

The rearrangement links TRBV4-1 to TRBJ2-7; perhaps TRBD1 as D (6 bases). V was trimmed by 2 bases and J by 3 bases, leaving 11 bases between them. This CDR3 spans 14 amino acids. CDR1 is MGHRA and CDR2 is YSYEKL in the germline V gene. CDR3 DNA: TGCGCCAGCAGCCAATTTTCAGGGGACTACGAGCAGTACTTC. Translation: CASSQFSGDYEQYF.

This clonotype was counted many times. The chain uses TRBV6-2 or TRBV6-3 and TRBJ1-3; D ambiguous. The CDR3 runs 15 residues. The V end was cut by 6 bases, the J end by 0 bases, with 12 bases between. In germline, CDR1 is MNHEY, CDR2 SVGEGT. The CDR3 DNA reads TGTGCCAGCAGCCCATGGACGGTCTCTGGAAACACCATATATTTT. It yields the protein CASSPWTVSGNTIYF.

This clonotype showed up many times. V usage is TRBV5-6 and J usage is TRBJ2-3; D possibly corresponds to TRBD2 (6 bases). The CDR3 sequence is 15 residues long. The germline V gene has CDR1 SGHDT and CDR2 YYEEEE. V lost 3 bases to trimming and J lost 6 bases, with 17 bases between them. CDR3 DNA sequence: TGTGCCAGCAGCTACGGCGGGATAGGTATCGATACGCAGTATTTT. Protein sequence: CASSYGGIGIDTQYF.

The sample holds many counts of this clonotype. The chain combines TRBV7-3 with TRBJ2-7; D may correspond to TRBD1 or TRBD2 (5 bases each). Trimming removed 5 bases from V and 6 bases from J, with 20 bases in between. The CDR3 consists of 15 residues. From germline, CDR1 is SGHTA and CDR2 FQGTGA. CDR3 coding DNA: TGTGCCAGCAGCACGGGACCGGCGCTCCTCCTCGAGCAGTACTTC. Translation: CASSTGPALLLEQYF.

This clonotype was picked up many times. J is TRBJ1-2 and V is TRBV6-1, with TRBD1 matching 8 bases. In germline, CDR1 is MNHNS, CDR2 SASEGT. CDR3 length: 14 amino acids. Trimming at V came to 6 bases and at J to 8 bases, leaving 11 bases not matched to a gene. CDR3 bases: TGTGCCAGCAGCCTCGAGGACAGGGTAGGCGGCTACACCTTC. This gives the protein CASSLEDRVGGYTF.

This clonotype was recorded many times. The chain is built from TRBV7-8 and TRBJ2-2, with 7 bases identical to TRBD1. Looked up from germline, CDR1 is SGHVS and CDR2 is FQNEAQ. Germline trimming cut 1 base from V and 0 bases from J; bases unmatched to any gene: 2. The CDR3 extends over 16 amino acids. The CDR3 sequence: CASSLVGQPNTGELFF. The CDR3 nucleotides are TGTGCCAGCAGCTTAGTGGGACAGCCGAACACCGGGGAGCTGTTTTTT. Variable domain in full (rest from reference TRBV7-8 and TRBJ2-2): GAGVSQSPRYKVAKRGQDVALRCDPISGHVSLFWYQQALGQGPEFLTYFQNEAQLDKSGLPSDRFFAERPEGSVSTLKIQRTQQEDSAVYLCASSLVGQPNTGELFFGEGSRLTVL.

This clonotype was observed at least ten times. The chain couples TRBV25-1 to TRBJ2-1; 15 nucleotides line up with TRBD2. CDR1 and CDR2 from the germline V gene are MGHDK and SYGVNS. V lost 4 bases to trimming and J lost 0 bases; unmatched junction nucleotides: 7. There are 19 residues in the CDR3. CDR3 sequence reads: CASSVGLAGGRSSYNEQFF. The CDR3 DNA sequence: TGTGCCAGCAGTGTGGGACTAGCGGGAGGACGGAGCTCCTACAATGAGCAGTTCTTC.

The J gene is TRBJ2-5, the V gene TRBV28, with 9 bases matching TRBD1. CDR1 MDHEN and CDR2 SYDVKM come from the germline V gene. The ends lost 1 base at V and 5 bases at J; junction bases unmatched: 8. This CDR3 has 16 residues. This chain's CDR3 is CASSLFGTGFGETQYF. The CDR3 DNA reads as TGTGCCAGCAGTTTATTCGGGACAGGGTTTGGGGAGACCCAGTACTTC.

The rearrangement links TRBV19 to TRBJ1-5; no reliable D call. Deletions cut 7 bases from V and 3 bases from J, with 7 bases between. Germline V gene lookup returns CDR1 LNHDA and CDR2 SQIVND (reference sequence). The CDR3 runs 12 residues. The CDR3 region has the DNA TGTGCCAGTAATCAGAACAATCAGCCCCAGCATTTT. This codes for CASNQNNQPQHF. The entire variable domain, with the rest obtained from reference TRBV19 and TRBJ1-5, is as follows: DGGITQSPKYLFRKEGQNVTLSCEQNLNHDAMYWYRQDPGQGLRLIYYSQIVNDFQKGDIAEGYSVSREKKESFPLTVTSAQKNPTAFYLCASNQNNQPQHFGDGTRLSIL.

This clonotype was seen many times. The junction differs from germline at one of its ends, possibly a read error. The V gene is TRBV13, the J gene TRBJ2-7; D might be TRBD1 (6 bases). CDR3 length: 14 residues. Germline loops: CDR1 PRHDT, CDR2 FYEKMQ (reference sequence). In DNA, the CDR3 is TGTGCCAGCAGCGTAGGACAGATATCCTACGAGCAGTACTTC. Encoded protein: CASSVGQISYEQYF.

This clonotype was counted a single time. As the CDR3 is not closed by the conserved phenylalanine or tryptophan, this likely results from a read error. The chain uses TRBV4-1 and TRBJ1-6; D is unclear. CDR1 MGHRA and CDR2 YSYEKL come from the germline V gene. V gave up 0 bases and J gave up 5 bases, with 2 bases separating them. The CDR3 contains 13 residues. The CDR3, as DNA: TGCGCCAGCAGCCAAGAGAATAATTCACCCCTCCACTCT. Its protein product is CASSQENNSPLHS.

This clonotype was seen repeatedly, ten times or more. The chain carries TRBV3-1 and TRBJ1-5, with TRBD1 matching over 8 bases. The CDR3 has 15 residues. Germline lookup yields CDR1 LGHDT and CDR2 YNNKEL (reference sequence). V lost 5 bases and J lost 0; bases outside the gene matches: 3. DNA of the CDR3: TGTGCCAGCAGCACCGGACAGGGTAGCAATCAGCCCCAGCATTTT. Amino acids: CASSTGQGSNQPQHF.

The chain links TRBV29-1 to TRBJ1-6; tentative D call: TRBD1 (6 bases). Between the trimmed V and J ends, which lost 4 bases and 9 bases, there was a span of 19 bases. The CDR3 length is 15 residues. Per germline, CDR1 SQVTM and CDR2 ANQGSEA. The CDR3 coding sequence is TGCAGCGTTGCAAGTCCTGAACAGGGATTTTCACCCCTCCACTTT. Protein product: CSVASPEQGFSPLHF.